A single sample is the source of the 10 T cell receptor beta chains below, sequenced in a study of blood T cell repertoires in COVID-19. The method was immunoSEQ multiplex PCR; TCRdb's version includes in-frame clones alone and lacks a portion of them. The sample gives 55,000 to 85,000 clones, 80% to 90% of which show up once; about a tenth is in the top ten. Sequencing was performed on peripheral blood. All receptors derive from a woman aged 18-29 years with acute or convalescent COVID-19.

This clone was observed once. The V call is TRBV30, the J call TRBJ1-1; 8 bases match TRBD1. Per the germline V gene, CDR1 is GTSNPN and CDR2 is SVGIG (reference sequence). The J segment lost 4 bases and the V segment lost 1 base, leaving 14 bases of the junction unmatched. The CDR3 spans 17 residues. The CDR3 here is CAWSEDRENRMVTEAFF. The CDR3 DNA sequence: TGTGCCTGGAGTGAGGACAGGGAGAATAGGATGGTCACTGAAGCTTTCTTT. Full variable domain (outside the CDR3, taken from reference TRBV30 and TRBJ1-1): SQTIHQWPATLVQPVGSPLSLECTVEGTSNPNLYWYRQAAGRGLQLLFYSVGIGQISSEVPQNLSASRPQDRQFILSSKKLLLSDSGFYLCAWSEDRENRMVTEAFFGQGTRLTVV.

The V and J genes are TRBV4-1 and TRBJ2-3; 10 bases are a match to TRBD2. This CDR3 is 17 amino acids long. Losses at the gene ends were 0 bases for V and 1 base for J; bases not matched to a gene: 4. Germline values: CDR1 MGHRA, CDR2 YSYEKL. CDR3 bases: TGCGCCAGCAGCCAAGACTTCCTAGCGGGGGGCACAGATACGCAGTATTTT. It encodes CASSQDFLAGGTDTQYF.

The chain uses TRBV18 and TRBJ2-7; TRBD2 agrees at 14 bases. CDR1 is KGHSH and CDR2 is LQKENI in the germline V gene. V lost 3 bases to trimming and J lost 3 bases; unmatched junction nucleotides: 4. The CDR3 totals 16 residues. DNA of the CDR3: TGTGCCAGCTCACCCCAGGGACTAGCGGGAGTCTACGAGCAGTACTTC. Translated: CASSPQGLAGVYEQYF.

This chain uses TRBV4-1 with TRBJ2-5; 11 bases align to TRBD2. Per the germline V gene, CDR1 is MGHRA and CDR2 is YSYEKL. The junction had 8 bases not matched to a gene; V was cut back by 3 bases and J by 5 bases. The CDR3 is 16 amino acids. The CDR3: CASSQAIAGGQETQYF. The CDR3 coding sequence is TGCGCCAGCAGCCAGGCTATAGCGGGAGGGCAGGAGACCCAGTACTTC.

V and J are TRBV5-4 and TRBJ1-2; D remains ambiguous. V was trimmed by 4 bases and J by 2 bases, leaving 18 bases between them. The CDR3 length is 16 residues. Per the germline V gene, CDR1 is SGHNT and CDR2 is YYREEE (reference sequence). CDR3 amino acids: CASSPNLGRANYGYTF. The CDR3, as DNA: TGTGCCAGCAGCCCAAACCTGGGCCGAGCCAACTATGGCTACACCTTC.

This chain uses TRBV5-1 with TRBJ1-1; a weak D match, TRBD1 (5 bases). The CDR3 is 14 residues long. The V gene's germline CDR1 is SGHRS and CDR2 YFSETQ. V was trimmed by 5 bases and J by 2 bases, leaving 13 bases between them. The CDR3 is CASSPQQVNTEAFF. The CDR3 coding sequence is TGCGCCAGCAGTCCACAACAGGTTAACACTGAAGCTTTCTTT.

V gene TRBV9 combines with J gene TRBJ2-2; a possible D gene is TRBD1 (5 bases). The CDR3 runs to 13 residues. V was trimmed by 1 base and J by 5 bases, leaving 6 bases between them. The germline CDR1 and CDR2 sequences are SGDLS and YYNGEE. The CDR3 DNA reads as TGTGCCAGCAGCGTATCAGGGACCGGGGAGCTGTTTTTT. This sequence encodes CASSVSGTGELFF.

A few counts support this clone. J is TRBJ1-4 and V is TRBV4-1; no clear D. The CDR3 spans 14 residues. From germline, CDR1 is MGHRA and CDR2 YSYEKL. V lost 4 bases, J lost 6 bases, and 12 bases lay in between. CDR3 loop: CASSPSVLHEKLFF. The DNA of the CDR3 is TGCGCCAGCAGCCCCTCGGTCTTGCATGAAAAACTGTTTTTT.

The rearrangement joins TRBV7-6 to TRBJ2-5; tentatively, D is TRBD1 (5 bases). The CDR3 extends over 15 amino acids. Germline CDR1 is SGHVS and CDR2 is FNYEAQ. Trimming shortened V by 5 bases and J by 4 bases, and 17 bases separated the two germline ends. CDR3 protein: CASSETDMTRETQYF. The CDR3 DNA is TGTGCCAGCAGCGAGACAGACATGACTCGAGAGACCCAGTACTTC.

The CDR3 region is CSASRLSKDQPQHF. CDR3 in DNA: TGCAGTGCTAGTAGGCTTAGCAAGGATCAGCCCCAGCATTTT. The chain couples TRBV20-1 to TRBJ1-5, with D unclear. Trimming cost V 3 bases and J 5 bases, with 14 bases left between them. From germline, CDR1 is DFQATT and CDR2 SNEGSKA (reference sequence). This CDR3 region has 14 residues.